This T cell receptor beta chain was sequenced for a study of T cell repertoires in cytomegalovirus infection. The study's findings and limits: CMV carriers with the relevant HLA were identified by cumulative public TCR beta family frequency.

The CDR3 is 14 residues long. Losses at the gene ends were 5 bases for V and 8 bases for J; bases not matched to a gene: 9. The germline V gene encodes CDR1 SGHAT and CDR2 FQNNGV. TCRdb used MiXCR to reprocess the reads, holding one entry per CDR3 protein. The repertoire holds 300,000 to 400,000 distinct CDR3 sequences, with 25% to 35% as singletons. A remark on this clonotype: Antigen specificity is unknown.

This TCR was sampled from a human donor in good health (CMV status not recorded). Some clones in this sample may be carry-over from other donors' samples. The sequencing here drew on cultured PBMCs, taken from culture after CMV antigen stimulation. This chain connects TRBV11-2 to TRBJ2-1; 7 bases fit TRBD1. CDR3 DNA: TGTGCCAGCAGCAGGGGGCTAGACCCCGATGAGCAGTTCTTC. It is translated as CASSRGLDPDEQFF.